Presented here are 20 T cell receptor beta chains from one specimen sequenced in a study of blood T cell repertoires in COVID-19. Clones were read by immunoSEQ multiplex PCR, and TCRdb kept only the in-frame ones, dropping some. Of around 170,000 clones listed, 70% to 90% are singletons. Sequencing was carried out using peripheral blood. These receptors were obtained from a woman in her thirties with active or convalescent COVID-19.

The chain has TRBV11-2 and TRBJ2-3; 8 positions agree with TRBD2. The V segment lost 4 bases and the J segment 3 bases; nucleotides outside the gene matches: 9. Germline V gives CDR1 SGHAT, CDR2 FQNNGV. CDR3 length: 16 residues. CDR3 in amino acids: CASSWQAGVGTDTQYF. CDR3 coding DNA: TGTGCCAGCAGCTGGCAAGCGGGAGTGGGAACAGATACGCAGTATTTT.

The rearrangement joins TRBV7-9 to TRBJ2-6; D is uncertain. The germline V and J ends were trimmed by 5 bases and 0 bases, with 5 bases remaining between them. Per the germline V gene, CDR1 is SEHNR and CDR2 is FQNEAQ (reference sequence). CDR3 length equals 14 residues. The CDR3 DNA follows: TGTGCCAGCAGCCTCTACTCTGGGGCCAACGTCCTGACTTTC. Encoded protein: CASSLYSGANVLTF. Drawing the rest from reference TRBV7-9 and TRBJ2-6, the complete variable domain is DTGVSQNPRHKITKRGQNVTFRCDPISEHNRLYWYRQTLGQGPEFLTYFQNEAQLEKSRLLSDRFSAERPKGSFSTLEIQRTEQGDSAMYLCASSLYSGANVLTFGAGSRLTVL.

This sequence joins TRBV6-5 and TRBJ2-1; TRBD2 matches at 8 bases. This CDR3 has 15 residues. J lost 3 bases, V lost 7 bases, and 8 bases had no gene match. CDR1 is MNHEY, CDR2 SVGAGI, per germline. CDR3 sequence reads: CASIRSGTYYNEQFF. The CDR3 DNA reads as TGTGCCAGCATCCGTAGCGGGACATACTACAATGAGCAGTTCTTC.

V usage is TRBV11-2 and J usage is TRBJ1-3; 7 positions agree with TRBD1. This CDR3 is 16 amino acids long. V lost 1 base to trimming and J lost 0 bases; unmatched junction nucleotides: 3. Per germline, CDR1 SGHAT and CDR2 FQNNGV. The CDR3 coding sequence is TGTGCCAGCAGCTTAGCACGGACAGGCTCTGGAAACACCATATATTTT. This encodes CASSLARTGSGNTIYF.

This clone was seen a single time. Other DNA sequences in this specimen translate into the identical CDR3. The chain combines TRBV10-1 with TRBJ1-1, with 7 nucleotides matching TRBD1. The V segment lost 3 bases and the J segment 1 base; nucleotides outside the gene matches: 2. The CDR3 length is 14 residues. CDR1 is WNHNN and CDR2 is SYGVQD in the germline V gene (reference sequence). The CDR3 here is CASSEGTENTEAFF. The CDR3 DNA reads TGCGCCAGCAGTGAAGGGACAGAGAACACTGAAGCTTTCTTT.

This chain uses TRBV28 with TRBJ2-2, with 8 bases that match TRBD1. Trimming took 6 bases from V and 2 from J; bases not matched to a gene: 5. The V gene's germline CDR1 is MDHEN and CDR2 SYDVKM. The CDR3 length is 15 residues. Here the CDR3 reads CASRSQGANTGELFF. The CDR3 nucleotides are TGTGCCAGCAGGTCCCAGGGGGCAAACACCGGGGAGCTGTTTTTT. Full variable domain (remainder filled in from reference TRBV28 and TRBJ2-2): DVKVTQSSRYLVKRTGEKVFLECVQDMDHENMFWYRQDPGLGLRLIYFSYDVKMKEKGDIPEGYSVSREKKERFSLILESASTNQTSMYLCASRSQGANTGELFFGEGSRLTVL.

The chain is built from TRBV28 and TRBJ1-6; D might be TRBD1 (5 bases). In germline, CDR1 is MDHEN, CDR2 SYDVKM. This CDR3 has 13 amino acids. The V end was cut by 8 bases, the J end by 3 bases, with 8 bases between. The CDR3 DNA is TGTGCCAGCCGACAGCTCTATAATTCACCCCTCCACTTT. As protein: CASRQLYNSPLHF. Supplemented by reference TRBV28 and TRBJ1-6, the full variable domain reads DVKVTQSSRYLVKRTGEKVFLECVQDMDHENMFWYRQDPGLGLRLIYFSYDVKMKEKGDIPEGYSVSREKKERFSLILESASTNQTSMYLCASRQLYNSPLHFGNGTRLTVT.

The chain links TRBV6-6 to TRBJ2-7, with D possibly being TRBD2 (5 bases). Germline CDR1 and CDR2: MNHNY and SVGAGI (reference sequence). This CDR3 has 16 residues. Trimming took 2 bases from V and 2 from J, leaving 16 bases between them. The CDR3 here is CASSYRSGIGPYEQYF. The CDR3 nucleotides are TGTGCCAGCAGTTACCGATCGGGGATAGGTCCCTACGAGCAGTACTTC.

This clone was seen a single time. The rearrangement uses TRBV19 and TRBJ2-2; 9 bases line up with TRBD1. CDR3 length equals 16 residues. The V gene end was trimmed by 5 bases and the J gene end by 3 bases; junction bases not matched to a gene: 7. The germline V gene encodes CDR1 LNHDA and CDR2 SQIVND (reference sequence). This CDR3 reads CASSATGGGYTGELFF. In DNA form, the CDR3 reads TGTGCCAGTAGTGCCACAGGGGGCGGTTACACCGGGGAGCTGTTTTTT.

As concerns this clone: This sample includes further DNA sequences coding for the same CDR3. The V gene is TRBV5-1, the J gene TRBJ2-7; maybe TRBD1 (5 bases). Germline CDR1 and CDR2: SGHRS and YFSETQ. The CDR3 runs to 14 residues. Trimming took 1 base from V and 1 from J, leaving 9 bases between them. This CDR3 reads CASSLRQGSYEQYF. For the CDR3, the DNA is TGCGCCAGCAGCTTGAGGCAGGGTTCCTACGAGCAGTACTTC.

CDR3 nucleotides: TGTGCCAGCAGCACCCGAACTTACGAGCAGTACTTC. Amino acid sequence: CASSTRTYEQYF. The rearrangement links TRBV11-2 to TRBJ2-7; D remains ambiguous. V lost 5 bases and J 4 bases, leaving 9 bases between the germline ends. Germline V lookup: CDR1 SGHAT, CDR2 FQNNGV. This CDR3 is 12 amino acids long.

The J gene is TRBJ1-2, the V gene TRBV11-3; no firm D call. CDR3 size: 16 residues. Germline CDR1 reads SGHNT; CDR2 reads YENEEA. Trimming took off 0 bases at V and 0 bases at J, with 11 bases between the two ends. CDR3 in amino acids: CASSLDFAVANYGYTF. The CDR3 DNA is TGTGCCAGCAGCTTAGATTTCGCGGTAGCTAACTATGGCTACACCTTC. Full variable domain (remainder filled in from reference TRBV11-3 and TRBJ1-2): EAGVVQSPRYKIIEKKQPVAFWCNPISGHNTLYWYLQNLGQGPELLIRYENEEAVDDSQLPKDRFSAERLKGVDSTLKIQPAELGDSAVYLCASSLDFAVANYGYTFGSGTRLTVV.

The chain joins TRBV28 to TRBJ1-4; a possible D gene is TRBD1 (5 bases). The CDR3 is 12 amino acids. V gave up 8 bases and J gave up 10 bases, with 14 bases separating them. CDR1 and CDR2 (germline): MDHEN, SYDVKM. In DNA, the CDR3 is TGTGCCAGCTTAGGGGAAGGAACAAAACTGTTTTTT. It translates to CASLGEGTKLFF.

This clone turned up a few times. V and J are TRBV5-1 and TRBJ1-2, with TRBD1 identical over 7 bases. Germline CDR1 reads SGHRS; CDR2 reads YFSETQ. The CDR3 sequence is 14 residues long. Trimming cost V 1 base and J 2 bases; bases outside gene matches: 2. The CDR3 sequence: CASSLSGGNYGYTF. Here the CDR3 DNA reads TGCGCCAGCAGCTTGTCAGGGGGGAACTATGGCTACACCTTC.

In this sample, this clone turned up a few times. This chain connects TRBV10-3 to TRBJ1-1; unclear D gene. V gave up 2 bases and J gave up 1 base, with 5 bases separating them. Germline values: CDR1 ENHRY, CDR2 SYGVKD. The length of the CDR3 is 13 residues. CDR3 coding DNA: TGTGCCATCAGTGAGCGGGGGAACACTGAAGCTTTCTTT. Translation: CAISERGNTEAFF.

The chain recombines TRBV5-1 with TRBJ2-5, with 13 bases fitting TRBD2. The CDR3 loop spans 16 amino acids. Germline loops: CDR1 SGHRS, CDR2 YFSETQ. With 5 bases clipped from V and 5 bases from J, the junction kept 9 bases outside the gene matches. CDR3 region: CASSPGLAGPKETQYF. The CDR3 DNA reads TGCGCCAGCAGTCCGGGACTAGCGGGACCAAAGGAGACCCAGTACTTC.

This CDR3 is CASSPGGFTEAFF. CDR3 nucleotides: TGTGCCAGCAGCCCCGGGGGTTTCACTGAAGCTTTCTTT. The chain uses TRBV27 and TRBJ1-1, with D perhaps TRBD1 (5 bases). Germline V gives CDR1 MNHEY, CDR2 SMNVEV (reference sequence). Trimming took off 6 bases at V and 4 bases at J, with 12 bases between the two ends. The CDR3 length is 13 residues.

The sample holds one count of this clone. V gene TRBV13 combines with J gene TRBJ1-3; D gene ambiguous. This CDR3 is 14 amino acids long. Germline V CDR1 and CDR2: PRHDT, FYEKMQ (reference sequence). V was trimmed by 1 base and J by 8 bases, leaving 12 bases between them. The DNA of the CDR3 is TGTGCCAGCAGCTTAGAGTCCATGAGGGACACCATATATTTT. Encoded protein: CASSLESMRDTIYF. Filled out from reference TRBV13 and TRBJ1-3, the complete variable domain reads AAGVIQSPRHLIKEKRETATLKCYPIPRHDTVYWYQQGPGQDPQFLISFYEKMQSDKGSIPDRFSAQQFSDYHSELNMSSLELGDSALYFCASSLESMRDTIYFGEGSWLTVV.

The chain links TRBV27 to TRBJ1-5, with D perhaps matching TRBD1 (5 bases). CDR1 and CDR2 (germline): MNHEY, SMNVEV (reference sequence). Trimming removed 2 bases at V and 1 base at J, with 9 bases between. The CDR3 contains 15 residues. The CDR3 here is CASSLLGPSNQPQHF. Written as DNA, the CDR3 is TGTGCCAGCAGTTTACTGGGGCCGAGCAATCAGCCCCAGCATTTT.

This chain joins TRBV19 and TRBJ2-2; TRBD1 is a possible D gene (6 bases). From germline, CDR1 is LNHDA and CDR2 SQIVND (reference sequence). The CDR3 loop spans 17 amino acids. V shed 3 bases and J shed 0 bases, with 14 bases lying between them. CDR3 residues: CASSIRGFVANTGELFF. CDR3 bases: TGTGCCAGTAGTATCAGGGGTTTCGTAGCGAACACCGGGGAGCTGTTTTTT. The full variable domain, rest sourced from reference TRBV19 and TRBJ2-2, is DGGITQSPKYLFRKEGQNVTLSCEQNLNHDAMYWYRQDPGQGLRLIYYSQIVNDFQKGDIAEGYSVSREKKESFPLTVTSAQKNPTAFYLCASSIRGFVANTGELFFGEGSRLTVL.